One and the same sample provided the 20 T cell receptor beta chains below, sequenced in a study of tumour-infiltrating T cells in Burkitt lymphoma. The assay was immunoSEQ multiplex PCR, and TCRdb's table has in-frame clones only and misses some. Of some 2,100 clones detected, about 15% appear once; the ten largest clones hold approximately 10%. The sample comprised tumor tissue from a relapse. Receptors were obtained from a human donor with relapsed Burkitt lymphoma.

The V and J genes are TRBV27 and TRBJ2-3; weak D call: TRBD1 (7 bases). Germline V gene lookup returns CDR1 MNHEY and CDR2 SMNVEV (reference sequence). This CDR3 region has 17 residues. Trimming left V 8 bases short and J 0 bases short, with 21 bases between. The CDR3 DNA reads TGTGCCAGCGCGGGGACAGACCGGCCTGCTAGCACAGATACGCAGTATTTT. Translating gives CASAGTDRPASTDTQYF.

The chain carries TRBV7-6 and TRBJ1-3; D is ambiguous. Germline lookup yields CDR1 SGHVS and CDR2 FNYEAQ. The CDR3 spans 14 residues. The V and J ends lost 5 bases and 3 bases respectively, with 11 bases between them. DNA of the CDR3: TGTGCCAGCAGCCTGGGCGGGGTTGGAAACACCATATATTTT. Encoded protein: CASSLGGVGNTIYF.

This clone was counted only a few times. The chain combines TRBV30 with TRBJ1-2, with D unresolved. The V and J ends lost 1 base and 2 bases respectively, with 8 bases between them. This CDR3 region has 13 residues. The germline gives CDR1 GTSNPN, CDR2 SVGIG (reference sequence). CDR3 sequence (DNA): TGTGCCTGGAGTGGGGGATCCAACTATGGCTACACCTTC. Translated: CAWSGGSNYGYTF.

The genes are TRBV28 and TRBJ1-2; a weak D match, TRBD1 (5 bases). Germline V gene data show CDR1 as MDHEN and CDR2 as SYDVKM. V lost 10 bases to trimming and J lost 7 bases, with 16 bases between them. This CDR3 spans 12 amino acids. The CDR3 is CATNSGLSGYTF. Here the CDR3 DNA reads TGTGCCACAAACTCAGGGTTAAGTGGCTACACCTTC.

This clone has more than one count but fewer than ten. The V call is TRBV29-1, the J call TRBJ2-1; D is ambiguous. The V gene's germline CDR1 is SQVTM and CDR2 ANQGSEA. This CDR3 region has 13 residues. V lost 7 bases, J lost 7 bases, and 17 bases lay in between. CDR3 amino acids: CSAETTSMNEQFF. The CDR3 DNA follows: TGCAGCGCCGAGACCACATCGATGAATGAGCAGTTCTTC.

This clone has just a few counts. The rearrangement uses TRBV6-1 and TRBJ2-3; 9 nucleotides agree with TRBD2. Per germline, CDR1 MNHNS and CDR2 SASEGT. The CDR3 is made up of 17 amino acids. V shed 4 bases, J shed 2 bases, and the junction held 10 bases outside the gene matches. CDR3 sequence reads: CASSVTPAGGYTDTQYF. In nucleotides, the CDR3 is TGTGCCAGCAGTGTGACCCCTGCGGGGGGGTACACAGATACGCAGTATTTT.

J is TRBJ2-1 and V is TRBV9, with D perhaps matching TRBD1 (7 bases). There are 17 residues in the CDR3. Germline values: CDR1 SGDLS, CDR2 YYNGEE. Trimming took 1 base from V and 8 from J, leaving 22 bases between them. The CDR3: CASSVSLRDRDFDEQFF. The CDR3 DNA reads as TGTGCCAGCAGCGTATCCCTCCGTGACAGGGACTTTGATGAGCAGTTCTTC.

This rearrangement joins TRBV7-3 to TRBJ1-1; 8 bases fit TRBD1. V lost 4 bases, J lost 2 bases, and 3 bases stayed unmatched. Germline values: CDR1 SGHTA, CDR2 FQGTGA. The CDR3 covers 14 residues. In DNA form, the CDR3 reads TGTGCCAGCAGCTCTGGACAGGGTAACACTGAAGCTTTCTTT. This sequence encodes CASSSGQGNTEAFF. The variable domain in full, with the rest retrieved from reference TRBV7-3 and TRBJ1-1, is GAGVSQTPSNKVTEKGKYVELRCDPISGHTALYWYRQSLGQGPEFLIYFQGTGAADDSGLPNDRFFAVRPEGSVSTLKIQRTERGDSAVYLCASSSGQGNTEAFFGQGTRLTVV.

The chain employs TRBV9 and TRBJ2-1; tentatively, D is TRBD2 (6 bases). V lost 2 bases, J lost 2 bases, and 11 bases lay in between. The CDR3 contains 15 residues. Germline V gene data show CDR1 as SGDLS and CDR2 as YYNGEE. CDR3 in DNA: TGTGCCAGCAGCGTTGGCGGAGGGGCCTACAATGAGCAGTTCTTC. Amino acids: CASSVGGGAYNEQFF.

A few counts support this clone. The V and J genes are TRBV2 and TRBJ2-7; a possible D gene is TRBD1 (5 bases). The CDR3 sequence is 13 residues long. Germline V gene lookup returns CDR1 SNHLY and CDR2 FYNNEI. V gave up 6 bases and J gave up 2 bases, with 11 bases separating them. The CDR3 spells CASSREHTYEQYF. DNA for the CDR3: TGTGCCAGCAGCAGGGAACATACCTACGAGCAGTACTTC.

This clone appeared a few times. This chain links TRBV6-6 with TRBJ1-5; 9 bases line up with TRBD1. V shed 4 bases and J 2 bases; nucleotides not matched to a gene: 6. The CDR3 runs to 16 residues. In germline, CDR1 is MNHNY, CDR2 SVGAGI (reference sequence). The CDR3 is CASSSGTGMGNQPQHF. CDR3 nucleotide sequence: TGTGCCAGCAGTTCCGGGACAGGGATGGGCAATCAGCCCCAGCATTTT.

In this sample, this clone turned up a few times. The chain uses TRBV10-2 and TRBJ1-2; 8 bases line up with TRBD1. Germline lookup yields CDR1 WSHSY and CDR2 SAAADI. V dropped 6 bases and J dropped 5; count of bases not matched to a gene: 17. The length of the CDR3 is 17 residues. The CDR3: CASRTGTGDPKGYGYTF. The DNA of the CDR3 is TGCGCCAGCAGGACCGGGACAGGAGATCCCAAGGGGTATGGCTACACCTTC.

The chain couples TRBV5-4 to TRBJ2-2, with 13 bases identical to TRBD2. This CDR3 is 15 amino acids long. The V gene's germline CDR1 is SGHNT and CDR2 YYREEE (reference sequence). Unmatched junction bases numbered 3, after V lost 4 bases and J lost 6 bases. As DNA, the CDR3 is TGTGCCAGCAGCCCAGGACTAGCGGGAGCCGGGGAGCTGTTTTTT. It encodes CASSPGLAGAGELFF.

The chain recombines TRBV2 with TRBJ1-1; a weak D match, TRBD1 (5 bases). The germline gives CDR1 SNHLY, CDR2 FYNNEI. Trimming left V 2 bases short and J 6 bases short, with 7 bases between. This CDR3 region has 12 residues. The CDR3, as DNA: TGTGCCAGCAGTGAACCGGGGGCTGAAGCTTTCTTT. It encodes CASSEPGAEAFF.

This clone was found a few times. The rearrangement links TRBV5-1 to TRBJ2-1; no clear D gene. V was pared by 0 bases and J by 1 base, with 5 bases between. Germline loops: CDR1 SGHRS, CDR2 YFSETQ. CDR3 length equals 14 residues. The CDR3 DNA reads TGCGCCAGCAGCTTGGGCGAGTCCTACAATGAGCAGTTCTTC. Translation gives CASSLGESYNEQFF.

In this sample, this clone turned up a few times. The chain uses TRBV27 and TRBJ2-2, with D tentatively TRBD1 (6 bases). The length of the CDR3 is 14 residues. V dropped 2 bases and J dropped 4 bases, with 8 bases sitting between them. Germline assignment: CDR1 MNHEY and CDR2 SMNVEV (reference sequence). CDR3 residues: CASSLVQGTGELFF. For the CDR3, the DNA is TGTGCCAGCAGTTTAGTACAGGGCACCGGGGAGCTGTTTTTT.

V is TRBV27 and J is TRBJ2-7; TRBD1 matches 8 bases. CDR1 and CDR2 from the germline V gene are MNHEY and SMNVEV (reference sequence). V was pared by 6 bases and J by 6 bases, with 4 bases of the junction left unmatched. CDR3 length: 12 residues. This CDR3 is CASRLQGGEQYF. DNA for the CDR3: TGTGCCAGCAGACTACAGGGGGGCGAGCAGTACTTC.

This sequence joins TRBV12-5 and TRBJ2-1; no clear D gene. This CDR3 spans 12 amino acids. V was cut by 6 bases and J by 7 bases, with 10 bases left in between. Germline loops: CDR1 LGHNT, CDR2 FRNRAP. The chain's CDR3 is CASGKTENEQFF. The CDR3 DNA sequence: TGTGCTAGTGGAAAAACAGAGAATGAGCAGTTCTTC.

On this clone: One end of the junction does not line up with germline, which may come from a read error. Other DNA sequences from this sample encode an identical CDR3 as well. The rearrangement links TRBV19 to TRBJ1-1; D unresolved. This CDR3 has 13 residues. From germline, CDR1 is LNHDA and CDR2 SQIVND (reference sequence). This CDR3 is CASSRADTTEAFF. CDR3 sequence (DNA): TGTGCCAGTAGCCGGGCGGATACCACTGAAGCGTTCTTT.

The rearrangement links TRBV21-1 to TRBJ1-1; TRBD1 is the table's D call and was not checked against the DNA. TRBV21-1 corresponds to a pseudogene. The CDR3 consists of 16 residues. The CDR3 loop reads CASSKVHKGENTEAFF. CDR3 nucleotides: TGTGCCAGCAGCAAAGTGCATAAGGGGGAGAACACTGAAGCTTTCTTT.